The clone carrying this TCR beta chain was recorded once. These data originate in a study of Ad26.COV2.S vaccination and SARS-CoV-2 variants. About the research overall: The study gave Ad26.COV2.S intramuscularly, once or twice 56 days apart.

V was clipped by 4 bases and J by 4 bases, with 7 bases between them. The germline V gene has CDR1 SGHDT and CDR2 YYEEEE. The CDR3 has 12 amino acids. Only in-frame clones appear in the TCRdb table, and some are missing; sequencing was by immunoSEQ multiplex PCR. The table lists over 400,000 clones, around 93% of them singletons. Treatment reported: some 20 received Ad26.COV2.S at low or high dose, single or two shots; 5 received placebo; per-sample allocation not given. Repertoires come from day 63 after the first vaccine or placebo injection. In Boston, an adult donor aged 18-55 years took part. The chain combines TRBV5-6 with TRBJ2-3, with unresolved D. The source was peripheral blood, collected in a trial of Ad26.COV2.S vaccine versus placebo. The TCR sequence derives from a person between 18 and 65 years old who received the Ad26.COV2.S COVID-19 vaccine or a placebo. DNA of the CDR3: TGTGCCAGCAGCCCCTTTCCAGATACGCAGTATTTT. Translated: CASSPFPDTQYF.